A single sample gave rise to the 16 T cell receptor beta chains below, sequenced in a study of monozygotic twins with cystic fibrosis. TCRdb keeps only in-frame clones here, not all; method: immunoSEQ multiplex PCR. This table holds some 33,000 clones, about 89% found once. The sequenced sample was blood. Receptors were obtained from a boy between 2 and 15 years old with cystic fibrosis.

The rearrangement joins TRBV5-6 to TRBJ1-1, with D uncertain. There are 15 residues in the CDR3. V was cut by 0 bases and J by 1 base, with 10 bases left in between. CDR1 SGHDT and CDR2 YYEEEE come from the germline V gene. The CDR3 DNA reads TGTGCCAGCAGCTTGGCCGGACTGGGGAACACTGAAGCTTTCTTT. Translated, it gives CASSLAGLGNTEAFF.

The rearrangement uses TRBV6-5 and TRBJ2-7; 7 positions match TRBD1. This CDR3 contains 14 residues. The V and J ends lost 5 bases and 2 bases, in that order; junction bases with no gene match: 6. CDR1 and CDR2 from the germline V gene are MNHEY and SVGAGI. The chain's CDR3 is CASSPGQDAYEQYF. As DNA, the CDR3 is TGTGCCAGCAGTCCCGGACAGGACGCCTACGAGCAGTACTTC.

The gene calls are TRBV5-1 and TRBJ1-6; D gene ambiguous. This CDR3 comprises 16 residues. Germline V lookup: CDR1 SGHRS, CDR2 YFSETQ. V shed 0 bases and J shed 0 bases, with 7 bases lying between them. CDR3 in amino acids: CASSLVGDSYNSPLHF. CDR3 bases: TGCGCCAGCAGCTTGGTGGGTGACTCCTATAATTCACCCCTCCACTTT.

The count of this clone is one. The chain joins TRBV2 to TRBJ1-1, with 8 bases that match TRBD1. The V gene's germline CDR1 is SNHLY and CDR2 FYNNEI. With V trimmed by 7 bases and J by 7 bases, 8 bases remained unmatched. The CDR3 extends over 13 amino acids. The chain's CDR3 is CASNLRDRLEAFF. The DNA of the CDR3 is TGTGCCAGCAATCTACGGGACAGGCTTGAAGCTTTCTTT.

J is TRBJ2-7 and V is TRBV27; a weak D match, TRBD1 (6 bases). The length of the CDR3 is 13 residues. Germline V lookup: CDR1 MNHEY, CDR2 SMNVEV (reference sequence). Trimming removed 4 bases from V and 7 bases from J, with 14 bases in between. The CDR3 nucleotides read TGTGCCAGCAGTTACAGGGTAGCAAAAGAGCAGTACTTC. This sequence encodes CASSYRVAKEQYF.

This clone was detected a few times. This chain connects TRBV19 to TRBJ1-2, with TRBD1 as a possible D gene (5 bases). With 6 bases removed from V and 8 bases from J, the gap between germline ends came to 13 bases. In germline, CDR1 is LNHDA, CDR2 SQIVND (reference sequence). The CDR3 contains 12 residues. Here the CDR3 reads CASRGTLGGYTF. The CDR3 DNA reads as TGTGCCAGTAGGGGGACCTTGGGAGGCTACACCTTC. The whole variable domain, remainder taken from reference TRBV19 and TRBJ1-2, is DGGITQSPKYLFRKEGQNVTLSCEQNLNHDAMYWYRQDPGQGLRLIYYSQIVNDFQKGDIAEGYSVSREKKESFPLTVTSAQKNPTAFYLCASRGTLGGYTFGSGTRLTVV.

Only one count was recorded for this clone. This chain joins TRBV6-5 and TRBJ1-6; unclear D gene. V lost 7 bases to trimming and J lost 7 bases, with 11 bases between them. Germline V gives CDR1 MNHEY, CDR2 SVGAGI. The CDR3 contains 13 residues. The DNA of the CDR3 is TGTGCCAGCACTAGATGGGAGAATTCACCCCTCCACTTT. Protein product: CASTRWENSPLHF.

This chain uses TRBV2 with TRBJ2-3, with D possibly being TRBD1 (6 bases). The germline V gene has CDR1 SNHLY and CDR2 FYNNEI. The CDR3 is made up of 15 amino acids. Trimming shortened V by 5 bases and J by 1 base, and 13 bases separated the two germline ends. The CDR3 loop reads CASSPGVVGTDTQYF. The CDR3 nucleotides read TGTGCCAGCAGTCCAGGGGTCGTCGGCACAGATACGCAGTATTTT.

The V call is TRBV13, the J call TRBJ2-1, with a weak D call TRBD1 (6 bases). The V and J ends lost 10 bases and 3 bases respectively, with 13 bases between them. Germline V lookup: CDR1 PRHDT, CDR2 FYEKMQ (reference sequence). CDR3 size: 13 residues. For the CDR3, the DNA is TGTGCCATAGTCGGGGACAACTACAATGAGCAGTTCTTC. Translating gives CAIVGDNYNEQFF. Variable domain in full (rest from reference TRBV13 and TRBJ2-1): AAGVIQSPRHLIKEKRETATLKCYPIPRHDTVYWYQQGPGQDPQFLISFYEKMQSDKGSIPDRFSAQQFSDYHSELNMSSLELGDSALYFCAIVGDNYNEQFFGPGTRLTVL.

The CDR3 reads CASSLGAERGGQETQYF. The CDR3 DNA reads TGTGCCAGCAGCTTAGGGGCGGAGCGGGGGGGCCAAGAGACCCAGTACTTC. The chain is built from TRBV7-7 and TRBJ2-5; 10 bases fit TRBD2. With V trimmed by 1 base and J by 1 base, 6 bases remained unmatched. The CDR3 contains 17 residues. The germline V gene encodes CDR1 SSHAT and CDR2 FNYEAQ (reference sequence).

The chain employs TRBV14 and TRBJ2-1; perhaps TRBD1 as D (5 bases). Trimming took 1 base from V and 2 from J, leaving 9 bases between them. The V gene's germline CDR1 is SGHDN and CDR2 FVKESK. This CDR3 is 15 amino acids long. The CDR3 DNA is TGTGCCAGCAGCCAAGTAGGGGCCCCCTACAATGAGCAGTTCTTC. This encodes CASSQVGAPYNEQFF.

The chain employs TRBV7-9 and TRBJ1-1; D is possibly TRBD1 (5 bases). The V gene's germline CDR1 is SEHNR and CDR2 FQNEAQ (reference sequence). This CDR3 contains 14 residues. V shed 1 base and J shed 1 base, with 7 bases lying between them. CDR3 nucleotides: TGTGCCAGCAGCTTAGGTGGGGGGAACACTGAAGCTTTCTTT. The encoded protein is CASSLGGGNTEAFF.

This clone has a single count. V and J are TRBV5-1 and TRBJ2-5; no clear D. Trimming cost V 2 bases and J 0 bases, with 5 bases left between them. CDR1 and CDR2 (germline): SGHRS, YFSETQ. The CDR3 consists of 13 residues. The CDR3 DNA reads as TGCGCCAGCAGCTTCACGGACCAAGAGACCCAGTACTTC. This translates into CASSFTDQETQYF.

This clone was detected only once. The V and J genes are TRBV5-1 and TRBJ2-3; 9 bases agree with TRBD1. The CDR3 spans 14 residues. The ends lost 4 bases at V and 4 bases at J; junction bases unmatched: 4. Germline CDR1 SGHRS, CDR2 YFSETQ. CDR3 sequence: CASSRTGGADTQYF. CDR3 in DNA: TGCGCCAGCAGCCGCACAGGGGGCGCAGATACGCAGTATTTT.

This clone is a singleton in its sample. The chain uses TRBV6-6 and TRBJ1-5, with D perhaps matching TRBD1 (5 bases). This CDR3 spans 16 amino acids. Germline V gene data show CDR1 as MNHNY and CDR2 as SVGAGI (reference sequence). V gave up 5 bases and J gave up 7 bases, with 21 bases separating them. CDR3 amino acids: CASSTFLGAQGQPQHF. CDR3 coding DNA: TGTGCCAGCAGTACCTTTCTCGGGGCCCAAGGGCAGCCCCAGCATTTT.

V is TRBV11-3 and J is TRBJ2-5; possible D gene TRBD1, 6 bases. This CDR3 is built from 16 residues. CDR1 and CDR2 from the germline V gene are SGHNT and YENEEA. The ends were cut back, 4 bases at V and 5 bases at J, with 20 bases in the middle. CDR3 DNA: TGTGCCAGCAGCTCTCAAGGGACAAACCCCAGGGAGACCCAGTACTTC. Translating gives CASSSQGTNPRETQYF.